The 7 T cell receptor beta chains below were found in one sample sequenced in a study of blood T cell repertoires in COVID-19. Clones were sequenced by immunoSEQ multiplex PCR, and TCRdb holds only the in-frame ones, with some missing. The sample carries about 36,000 clones, roughly four fifths recorded once. Sample: peripheral blood. Receptors originate from a human donor in a cohort sampled during active or convalescent COVID-19. The donor label of this sample is uncertain.

Note on this clone: At one boundary the junction diverges from the germline segment, which might be a read error. This chain joins TRBV5-5 and TRBJ2-7, with TRBD2 matching over 9 bases. Germline CDR1 is SGHKS and CDR2 is YYEKEE (reference sequence). The CDR3 has 15 amino acids. This chain's CDR3 is CASSLRGGSNYEQYF. CDR3 DNA: TGCGCCAGCAGCTTGCGGGGGGGGTCAAACTACGAGCAGTACTTC.

The chain joins TRBV5-4 to TRBJ2-2; TRBD2 aligns across 8 bases. The CDR3 spans 16 residues. The germline gives CDR1 SGHNT, CDR2 YYREEE (reference sequence). The V and J ends lost 2 bases and 1 base, in that order; junction bases with no gene match: 4. CDR3 residues: CASSFGTRMNTGELFF. The CDR3 DNA reads TGTGCCAGCAGCTTTGGGACTAGAATGAACACCGGGGAGCTGTTTTTT.

The V call is TRBV6-5, the J call TRBJ2-3; D not certain. CDR3 length: 14 residues. With 2 bases removed from V and 0 bases from J, the gap between germline ends came to 6 bases. Germline CDR1 and CDR2: MNHEY and SVGAGI. For the CDR3, the DNA is TGTGCCAGCAGTTACAGCTACAGCACAGATACGCAGTATTTT. Translated, it gives CASSYSYSTDTQYF.

V usage is TRBV4-3 and J usage is TRBJ2-5; perhaps TRBD1 as D (5 bases). The CDR3 sequence is 14 residues long. CDR1 LGHNA and CDR2 YSLEER come from the germline V gene. The V end lost 2 bases, the J end lost 7 bases, and 14 bases lay between the germline ends. The CDR3 region has the DNA TGCGCCAGCAGCCAAAGGGGCGGCCCAGGGACCCAGTACTTC. As protein: CASSQRGGPGTQYF.

This chain uses TRBV5-1 with TRBJ2-2, with 9 positions matching TRBD2. Germline V lookup: CDR1 SGHRS, CDR2 YFSETQ. The CDR3 totals 18 residues. Germline trimming cut 2 bases from V and 0 bases from J; bases unmatched to any gene: 8. The CDR3 loop is CASSFVGLAGSNTGELFF. CDR3 DNA sequence: TGCGCCAGCAGCTTCGTTGGTCTAGCGGGATCGAACACCGGGGAGCTGTTTTTT.

The V gene is TRBV7-2, the J gene TRBJ1-1; D is ambiguous. V was cut by 2 bases and J by 1 base, with 11 bases left in between. Looked up from germline, CDR1 is SGHTA and CDR2 is FQGNSA. The CDR3 sequence is 15 residues long. This CDR3 reads CASSLNGGGNTEAFF. CDR3 nucleotide sequence: TGTGCCAGCAGCTTAAACGGAGGCGGGAACACTGAAGCTTTCTTT.

The V gene is TRBV9, the J gene TRBJ2-7; 9 bases align to TRBD1. Germline V CDR1 and CDR2: SGDLS, YYNGEE. This CDR3 contains 15 residues. Germline trimming cut 0 bases from V and 2 bases from J; bases unmatched to any gene: 3. The CDR3 region is CASSVGGQGPYEQYF. The CDR3 nucleotides read TGTGCCAGCAGCGTAGGGGGACAGGGCCCCTACGAGCAGTACTTC.